A selection of T cell receptor beta chains follows, all from one sample in a study of early T cells in non-severe SARS-CoV-2 infection. TCRdb ran MiXCR on the 5' RACE reads and lists one entry per CDR3 protein. The data hold 64,000 or so distinct CDR3 sequences, with around 13% observed a single time. The sample comprised whole blood. These receptors were taken from an adult who was a healthcare worker with PCR-confirmed SARS-CoV-2 infection or an uninfected control (not recorded which). Each CDR3 is given with its conserved first and last residue. The D gene is left open where the match is weak. Expanded clones get a size class; other rows say once, few or many, or leave the size out.

V gene,D gene,J gene,clone size,CDR3 DNA,CDR3 protein
TRBV30,TRBD2,TRBJ2-1,few,TGTGCCTGGAACCCTGGCGGGGGAACATACAATGAGCAGTTCTTC,CAWNPGGGTYNEQFF
TRBV7-9,.,TRBJ2-7,.,TGTGCCAGCAGCCCCTTTGGGGGTGGATTCTACGAGCAGTACTTC,CASSPFGGGFYEQYF
TRBV2,.,TRBJ2-3,.,TGTGCCAGCATCCCCGAGCGGGTGTCTTTCACAGATACGCAGTATTTT,CASIPERVSFTDTQYF
TRBV11-2,.,TRBJ1-1,.,TGTGCCAGCAGCGTCGAGGGGGTCCGGGAAGCTTTCTTT,CASSVEGVREAFF
TRBV4-2,.,TRBJ2-2,.,TGTGCCAGCAGCCAAGCTGGGGGCTCGAACACCGGGGAGCTGTTTTTT,CASSQAGGSNTGELFF
TRBV12-3/TRBV12-4,.,TRBJ1-1,.,TGTGCCAGTTTCTCCTCGGGGAGGACTGAAGCTTTCTTT,CASFSSGRTEAFF
TRBV28,TRBD1,TRBJ2-5,few,TGTGCCAGCAGTCTAACCGGGACAGGGGGTGAGACCCAGTACTTC,CASSLTGTGGETQYF
TRBV9,.,TRBJ2-1,.,TGTGCCAGCAGCCCCACCCAGGGCTACAATGAGCAGTTCTTC,CASSPTQGYNEQFF
TRBV13,.,TRBJ2-4,medium-sized,TGTGCCAGCAGGGGACAATCGGGCAAAAACATTCAGTACTTC,CASRGQSGKNIQYF
TRBV18,.,TRBJ1-1,many,TGTGCCAGCTCACTACTGGAGGACACTGAAGCTTTCTTT,CASSLLEDTEAFF
TRBV5-6,.,TRBJ2-7,.,TGTGCCAGCAGCCCGGGAGCAAACTACGAGCAGTACTTC,CASSPGANYEQYF
TRBV7-6,TRBD1,TRBJ2-5,many,TGTGCCAGCAGCTCGCGGGGACAGGGAGGCCAAGAGACCCAGTACTTC,CASSSRGQGGQETQYF
TRBV7-9,.,TRBJ2-2,few,TGTGCCAGCAGCTTCAGCGGTGCCGGGGAGCTGTTTTTT,CASSFSGAGELFF
TRBV12-3/TRBV12-4,TRBD1,TRBJ1-2,.,TGTGCCAGCAGTTGGACAGGGAACCTTAACTATGGCTACACCTTC,CASSWTGNLNYGYTF
TRBV4-2,.,TRBJ2-7,many,TGTGCCAGCAGCTTCGAGGTGAGGAACTACGAGCAGTACTTC,CASSFEVRNYEQYF
TRBV5-1,.,TRBJ2-3,.,TGCGCCAGCAGCCCCGAGGGCTTTGGCGTAGATACGCAGTATTTT,CASSPEGFGVDTQYF